This T cell receptor beta chain was sequenced for a study of identical twins. General study points: Within monozygotic twins, out-of-frame TCR alpha sharing was underestimated by the models. Cross-sectional statistics, not tracking of the same donors, supported the conclusions. The more abundant beta clonotypes in cord blood had fewer insertions, and memory repertoires did not show this.

CDR1 and CDR2 from the germline V gene are DFQATT and SNEGSKA (reference sequence). After removal of 0 bases from V and 6 bases from J, the junction contained 8 bases not matched to a gene. CDR3 length: 15 residues. Sample share makes this clonotype medium-sized. Its antigen is not known. TCRdb re-derived calls from the 5' RACE reads in MiXCR, one entry per CDR3 protein. The sample records about 240,000 distinct CDR3 sequences, roughly a tenth being singletons. The chain has TRBV20-1 and TRBJ1-5; 7 bases line up with TRBD1. The receptor was isolated from a man aged 50 to 59 in good health. The specimen sequenced was memory T cells sorted from blood. CDR3 region: CSARDQTGETQPQHF. The CDR3 DNA reads TGCAGTGCTAGAGATCAAACAGGGGAGACTCAGCCCCAGCATTTT.